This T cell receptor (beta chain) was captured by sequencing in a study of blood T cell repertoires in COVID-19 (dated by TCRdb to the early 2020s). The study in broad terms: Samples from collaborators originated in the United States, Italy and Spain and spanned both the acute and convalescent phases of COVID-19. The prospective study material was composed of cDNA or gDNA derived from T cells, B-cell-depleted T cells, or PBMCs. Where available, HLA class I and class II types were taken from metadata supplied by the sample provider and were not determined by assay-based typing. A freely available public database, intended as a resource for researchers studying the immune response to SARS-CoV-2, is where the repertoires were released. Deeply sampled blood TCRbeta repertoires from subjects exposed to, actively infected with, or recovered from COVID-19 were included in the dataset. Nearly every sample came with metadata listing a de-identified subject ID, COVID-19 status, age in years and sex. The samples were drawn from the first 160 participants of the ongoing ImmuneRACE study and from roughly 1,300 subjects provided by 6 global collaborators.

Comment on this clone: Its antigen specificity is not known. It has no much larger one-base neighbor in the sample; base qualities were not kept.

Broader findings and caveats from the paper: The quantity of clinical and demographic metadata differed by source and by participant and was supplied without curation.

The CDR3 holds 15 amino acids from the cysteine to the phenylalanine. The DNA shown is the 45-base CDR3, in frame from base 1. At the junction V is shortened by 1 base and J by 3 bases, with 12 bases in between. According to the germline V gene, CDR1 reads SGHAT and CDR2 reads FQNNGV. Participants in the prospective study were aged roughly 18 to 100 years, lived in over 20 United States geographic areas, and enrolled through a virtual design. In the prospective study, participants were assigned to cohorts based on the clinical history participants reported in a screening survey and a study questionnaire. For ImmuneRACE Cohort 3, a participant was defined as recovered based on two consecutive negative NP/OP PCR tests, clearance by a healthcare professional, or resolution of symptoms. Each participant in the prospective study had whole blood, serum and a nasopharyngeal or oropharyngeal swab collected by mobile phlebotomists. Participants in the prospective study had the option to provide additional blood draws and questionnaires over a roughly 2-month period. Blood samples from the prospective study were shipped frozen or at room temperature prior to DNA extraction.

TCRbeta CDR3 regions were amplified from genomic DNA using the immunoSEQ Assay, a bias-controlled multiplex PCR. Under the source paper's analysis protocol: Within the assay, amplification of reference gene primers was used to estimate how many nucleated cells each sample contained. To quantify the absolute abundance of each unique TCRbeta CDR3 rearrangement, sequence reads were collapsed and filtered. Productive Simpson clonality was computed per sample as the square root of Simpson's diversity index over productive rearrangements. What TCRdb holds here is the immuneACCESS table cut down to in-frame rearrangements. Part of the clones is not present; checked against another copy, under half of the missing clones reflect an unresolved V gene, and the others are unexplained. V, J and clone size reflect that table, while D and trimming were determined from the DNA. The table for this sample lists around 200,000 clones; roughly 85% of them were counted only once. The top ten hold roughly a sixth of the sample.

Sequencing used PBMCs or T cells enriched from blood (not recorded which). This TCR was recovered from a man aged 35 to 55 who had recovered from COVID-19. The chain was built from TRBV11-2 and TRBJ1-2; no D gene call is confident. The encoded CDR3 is CASSLVIRGDYGYTF. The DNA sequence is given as TGTGCCAGCAGCTTAGTTATACGCGGGGACTATGGCTACACCTTC.